This T cell receptor beta chain is drawn from a study of T cells in pancreatic ductal adenocarcinoma (dated by TCRdb to the late 2010s). Turning to the overall study: Surgically resected pancreatic ductal adenocarcinoma specimens were analyzed for the quantity, spatial distribution, and characteristics of both suppressive cells and tumor-infiltrating CD8+ T cells, an effort aimed at clarifying the adaptive T-cell response occurring naturally. Points the paper makes about the study in general: Because tumors are enriched in CD45RO+ effector T cells rather than naive T cells, which biases toward lower diversity, comparisons of clonality between tumor and blood may be biased. Since most people with pancreatic cancer show up with disease that cannot be operated on, the resected cohort was biased toward the minority who had early-stage disease. Compared with tumor samples, blood samples had more total productive templates and 7.5 to 9-fold more unique clonotypes. T-cell clonality showed no significant difference between tumor and blood, with a mean clonality of approximately 0.12 in tumors and approximately 0.078 in blood.

Selected pancreatic ductal adenocarcinoma patients had undergone surgery without neoadjuvant therapy. Peripheral blood was collected in heparin tubes, and PBMCs were then isolated from the blood with a histopaque density gradient and cryopreserved in roughly 10% DMSO. Using the DNeasy Blood and Tissue Kit with Proteinase K and RNase treatment, genomic DNA was extracted from over five PBMC and under ten flash-frozen tumor specimens. TCR beta CDR3 regions were amplified from genomic DNA using the immunoSEQ hsTCRB kit. High-throughput TRB CDR3 sequencing was performed on an Illumina HiSeq system. On the study's bioinformatics: The immunoSEQ software was used to analyze sequencing reads, and nonproductive sequences containing premature stops or frame-shifts were removed. Clonality of the repertoire was calculated as one minus Shannon entropy normalized by log2 of the number of unique productive sequences. TCRdb took over this immuneACCESS table, retaining in-frame rearrangements with V and J assigned. Such tables are incomplete; in checked studies, under half of the missing clones stem from an unresolved V gene, and the remainder is unexplained. V and J calls and clone size are given by that table; D and trimming were obtained from the DNA. This sample comprises around 100,000 clones, over 90% of them detected only once. The ten biggest clones cover roughly 3% of the sample.

The germline V gene sets CDR1 to SGHAT and CDR2 to FQNNGV. Trimming removed 1 base from V and 3 bases from J, leaving 13 bases between the germline ends. The CDR3 starts with the cysteine, ends with the phenylalanine, and has 16 residues. Only the CDR3 part of the read is kept: 48 bases, read in frame from the first base. About this clone: Its target antigen remains unknown. No much larger clone exists at a distance of one base, and base qualities are not known.

This sequence was found in a human donor with pancreatic ductal adenocarcinoma. Sequencing was performed on PBMCs. The chain is made from TRBV11-2 and TRBJ2-1, with TRBD2 as a weak D call on 5 bases. The DNA sequence is TGTGCCAGCAGCTTAGTGCCGGGATTAAACTACAATGAGCAGTTCTTC. It encodes CASSLVPGLNYNEQFF.